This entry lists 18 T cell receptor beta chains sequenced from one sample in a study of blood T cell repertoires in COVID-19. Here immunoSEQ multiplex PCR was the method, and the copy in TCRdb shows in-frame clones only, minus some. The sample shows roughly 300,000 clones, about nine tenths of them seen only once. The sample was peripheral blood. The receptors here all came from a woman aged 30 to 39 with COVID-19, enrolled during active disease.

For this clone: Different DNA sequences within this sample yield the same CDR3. The CDR3, as DNA: TGTGCCAGCAGTTTGAGGTTGACTGAAGCTTTCTTT. Protein product: CASSLRLTEAFF. The chain joins TRBV28 to TRBJ1-1; D gene ambiguous. Germline V gives CDR1 MDHEN, CDR2 SYDVKM. The CDR3 has 12 residues. Between the trimmed V and J ends, which lost 3 bases and 5 bases, there was a span of 7 bases.

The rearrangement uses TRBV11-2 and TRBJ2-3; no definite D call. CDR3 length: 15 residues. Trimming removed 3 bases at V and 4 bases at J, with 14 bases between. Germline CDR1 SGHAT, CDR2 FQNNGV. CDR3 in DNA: TGTGCCAGCAGCTTTCTTGAACAGATAGCAGATACGCAGTATTTT. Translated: CASSFLEQIADTQYF.

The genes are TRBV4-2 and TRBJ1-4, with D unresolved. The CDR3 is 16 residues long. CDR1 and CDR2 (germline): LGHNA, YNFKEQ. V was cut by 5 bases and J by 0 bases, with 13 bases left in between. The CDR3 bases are TGTGCCAGCAGCTACCATGGCAGGTCAACTAATGAAAAACTGTTTTTT. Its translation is CASSYHGRSTNEKLFF.

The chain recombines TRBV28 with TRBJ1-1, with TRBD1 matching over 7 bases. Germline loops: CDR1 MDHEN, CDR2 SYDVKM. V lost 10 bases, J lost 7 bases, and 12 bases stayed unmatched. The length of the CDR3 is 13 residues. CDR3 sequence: CATVTGNGGEAFF. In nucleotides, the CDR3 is TGTGCCACTGTGACAGGGAATGGTGGTGAAGCTTTCTTT.

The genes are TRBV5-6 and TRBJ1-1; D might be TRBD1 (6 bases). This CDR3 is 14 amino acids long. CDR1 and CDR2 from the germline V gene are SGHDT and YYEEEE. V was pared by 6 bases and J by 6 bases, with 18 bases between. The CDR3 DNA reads TGTGCCAGCATCCTTCGGGGGGCACGGGCTGAAGCTTTCTTT. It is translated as CASILRGARAEAFF. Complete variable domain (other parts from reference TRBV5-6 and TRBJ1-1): DAGVTQSPTHLIKTRGQQVTLRCSPKSGHDTVSWYQQALGQGPQFIFQYYEEEERQRGNFPDRFSGHQFPNYSSELNVNALLLGDSALYLCASILRGARAEAFFGQGTRLTVV.

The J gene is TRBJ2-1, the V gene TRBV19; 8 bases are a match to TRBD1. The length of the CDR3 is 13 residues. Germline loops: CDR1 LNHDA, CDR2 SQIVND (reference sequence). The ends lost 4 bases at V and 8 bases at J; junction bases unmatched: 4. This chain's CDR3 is CASSTGQVHEQFF. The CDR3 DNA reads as TGTGCCAGTAGTACGGGACAGGTACATGAGCAGTTCTTC. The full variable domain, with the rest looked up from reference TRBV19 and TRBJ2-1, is DGGITQSPKYLFRKEGQNVTLSCEQNLNHDAMYWYRQDPGQGLRLIYYSQIVNDFQKGDIAEGYSVSREKKESFPLTVTSAQKNPTAFYLCASSTGQVHEQFFGPGTRLTVL.

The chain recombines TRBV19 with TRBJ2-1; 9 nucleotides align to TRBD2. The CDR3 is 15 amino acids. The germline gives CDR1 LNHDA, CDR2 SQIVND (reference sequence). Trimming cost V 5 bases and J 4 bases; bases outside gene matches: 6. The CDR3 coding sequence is TGTGCCAGTAGTCTCTTAGCGGGGGCTTACAATGAGCAGTTCTTC. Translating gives CASSLLAGAYNEQFF.

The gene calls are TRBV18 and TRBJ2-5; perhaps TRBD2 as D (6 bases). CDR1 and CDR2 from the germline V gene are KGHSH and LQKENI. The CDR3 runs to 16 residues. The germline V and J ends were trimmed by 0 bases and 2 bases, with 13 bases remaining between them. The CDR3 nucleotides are TGTGCCAGCTCACCACCTCGGACTACTTTACAAGAGACCCAGTACTTC. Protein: CASSPPRTTLQETQYF. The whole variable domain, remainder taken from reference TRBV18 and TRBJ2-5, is NAGVMQNPRHLVRRRGQEARLRCSPMKGHSHVYWYRQLPEEGLKFMVYLQKENIIDESGMPKERFSAEFPKEGPSILRIQQVVRGDSAAYFCASSPPRTTLQETQYFGPGTRLLVL.

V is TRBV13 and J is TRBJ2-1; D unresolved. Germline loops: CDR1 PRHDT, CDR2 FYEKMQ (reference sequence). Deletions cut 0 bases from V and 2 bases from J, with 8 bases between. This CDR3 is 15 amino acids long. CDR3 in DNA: TGTGCCAGCAGCTTAGGAGTACCTACCTACAATGAGCAGTTCTTC. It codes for CASSLGVPTYNEQFF.

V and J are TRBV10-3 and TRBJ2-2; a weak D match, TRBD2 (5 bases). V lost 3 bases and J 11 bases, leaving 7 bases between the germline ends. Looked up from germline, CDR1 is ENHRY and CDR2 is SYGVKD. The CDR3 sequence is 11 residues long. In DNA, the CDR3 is TGTGCCATCAGTGACCCGGGAGAGCTGTTTTTT. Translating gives CAISDPGELFF.

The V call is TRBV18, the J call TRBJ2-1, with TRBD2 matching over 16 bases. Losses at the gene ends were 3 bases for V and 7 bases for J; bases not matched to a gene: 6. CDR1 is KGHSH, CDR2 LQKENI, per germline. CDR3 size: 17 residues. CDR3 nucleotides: TGTGCCAGCTCACCGGGACTAGCGGGGGGGCCCTGGAATGAGCAGTTCTTC. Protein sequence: CASSPGLAGGPWNEQFF.

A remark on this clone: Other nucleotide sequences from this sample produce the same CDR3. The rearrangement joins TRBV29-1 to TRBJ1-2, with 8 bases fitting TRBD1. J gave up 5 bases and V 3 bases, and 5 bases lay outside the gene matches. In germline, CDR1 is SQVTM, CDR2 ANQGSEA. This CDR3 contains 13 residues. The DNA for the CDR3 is TGCAGCGTTGACCCCGGACAGGGATATGGCTACACCTTC. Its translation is CSVDPGQGYGYTF.

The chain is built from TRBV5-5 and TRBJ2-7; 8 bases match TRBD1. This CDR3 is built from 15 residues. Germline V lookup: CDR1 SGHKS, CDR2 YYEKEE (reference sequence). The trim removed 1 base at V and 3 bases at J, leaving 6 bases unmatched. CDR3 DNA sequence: TGTGCCAGCAGCTTGTGGGACAGGAGCAACTACGAGCAGTACTTC. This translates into CASSLWDRSNYEQYF.

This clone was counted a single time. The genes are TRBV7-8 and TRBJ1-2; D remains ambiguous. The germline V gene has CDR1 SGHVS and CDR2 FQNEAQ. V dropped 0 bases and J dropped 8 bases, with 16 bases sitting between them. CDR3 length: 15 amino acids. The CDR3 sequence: CASSLAAARTGGYTF. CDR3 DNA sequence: TGTGCCAGCAGCTTAGCGGCTGCCCGCACGGGGGGCTACACCTTC.

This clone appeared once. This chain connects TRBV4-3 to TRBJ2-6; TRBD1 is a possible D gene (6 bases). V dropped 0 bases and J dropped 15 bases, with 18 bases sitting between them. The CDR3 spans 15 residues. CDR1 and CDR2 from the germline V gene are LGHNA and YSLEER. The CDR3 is CASSQDHFGGGPLTF. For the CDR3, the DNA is TGCGCCAGCAGCCAAGATCACTTTGGGGGCGGACCCCTGACTTTC.

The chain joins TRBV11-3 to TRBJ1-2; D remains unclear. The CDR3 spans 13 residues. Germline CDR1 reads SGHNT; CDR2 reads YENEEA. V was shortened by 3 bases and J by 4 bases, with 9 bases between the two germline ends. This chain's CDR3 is CASSLARTYGYTF. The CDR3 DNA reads TGTGCCAGCAGCTTGGCTAGAACCTATGGCTACACCTTC.

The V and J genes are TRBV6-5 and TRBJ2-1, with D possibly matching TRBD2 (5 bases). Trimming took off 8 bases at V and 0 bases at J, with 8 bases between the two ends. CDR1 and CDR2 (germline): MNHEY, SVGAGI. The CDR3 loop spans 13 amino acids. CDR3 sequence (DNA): TGTGCCAGCGGACTCAGCTCCTACAATGAGCAGTTCTTC. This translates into CASGLSSYNEQFF.

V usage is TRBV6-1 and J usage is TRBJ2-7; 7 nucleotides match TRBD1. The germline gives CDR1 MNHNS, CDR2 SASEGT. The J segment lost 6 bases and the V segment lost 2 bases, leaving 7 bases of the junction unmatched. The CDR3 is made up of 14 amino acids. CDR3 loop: CASSERDSGFEQYV. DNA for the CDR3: TGTGCCAGCAGTGAAAGGGACAGTGGGTTCGAGCAGTACGTC.